This TCR beta chain was found in a study of human T cells and chemical hapten exposure. Across the whole study: Weekly diphenylcyclopropenone doses were given to patients' scalps across the approximately 22-week study. General study points: DPC sensitization did not alter TCRs above 1 in 1000 frequency.

As to time point: pre-sensitization, week 0. As for treatment: therapeutic diphenylcyclopropenone sensitization with weekly scalp DPC. The CDR3 has 13 amino acids. The germline V and J ends were trimmed by 4 bases and 0 bases, with 10 bases remaining between them. Germline assignment: CDR1 SQVTM and CDR2 ANQGSEA. Details on this clonotype: Its antigen is not known.

In the source study's methods: Sample-level TCR yields exhibited a median of about 91,000, with a range of about 20,000 to 700,000. Via MiXCR, TCRdb re-called the RACE reads, giving one row per CDR3 protein. The V and J calls shown here were made by TCRdb, not taken from the authors' results. Found here are 190,000 or so distinct CDR3 sequences, roughly 30% of them singletons; the top ten hold less than 3.5%. This chain connects TRBV29-1 to TRBJ2-7, with D unclear. Source: whole blood, taken in connection with sensitization to the hapten diphenylcyclopropenone (DPC). The TCR sequence derives from a woman under 40 with alopecia areata. Some clones in this sample may be carry-over from other donors' samples. The chain's CDR3 is CSVGDVRSYEQYF. The CDR3 DNA follows: TGCAGCGTTGGCGACGTACGCTCCTACGAGCAGTACTTC.